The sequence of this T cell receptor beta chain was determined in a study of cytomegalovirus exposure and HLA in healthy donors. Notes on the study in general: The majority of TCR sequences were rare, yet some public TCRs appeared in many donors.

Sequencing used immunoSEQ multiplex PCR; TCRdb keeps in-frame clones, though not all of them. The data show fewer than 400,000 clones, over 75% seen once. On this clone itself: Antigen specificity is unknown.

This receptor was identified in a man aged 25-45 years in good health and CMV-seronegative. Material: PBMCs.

The CDR3, as DNA: TGTGCCTGGACACAGGGCTATTCGAACACCGGGGAGCTGTTTTTT. This translates into CAWTQGYSNTGELFF. This chain uses TRBV30 with TRBJ2-2; a possible D gene is TRBD1 (6 bases). CDR3 size: 15 residues. Trimming shortened V by 4 bases and J by 0 bases, and 12 bases separated the two germline ends. The germline gives CDR1 GTSNPN, CDR2 SVGIG (reference sequence).